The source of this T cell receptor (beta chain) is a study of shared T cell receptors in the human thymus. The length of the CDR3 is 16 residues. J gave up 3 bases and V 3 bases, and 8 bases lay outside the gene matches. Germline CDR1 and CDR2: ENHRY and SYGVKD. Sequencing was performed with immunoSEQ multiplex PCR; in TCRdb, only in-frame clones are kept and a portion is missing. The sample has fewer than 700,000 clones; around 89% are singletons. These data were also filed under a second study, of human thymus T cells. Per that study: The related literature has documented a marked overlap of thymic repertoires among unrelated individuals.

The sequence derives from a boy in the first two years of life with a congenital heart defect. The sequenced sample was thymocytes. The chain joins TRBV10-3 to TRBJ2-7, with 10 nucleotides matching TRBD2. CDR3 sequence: CAISDWTSGNLYEQYF. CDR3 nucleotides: TGTGCCATCAGTGATTGGACTAGCGGAAACCTCTACGAGCAGTACTTC.